Listed below are T cell receptor beta chains from one sample, sequenced in a study of blood T cells in healthy people across ages. TCRdb analysed the 5' RACE reads with MiXCR anew, one entry per CDR3 protein. The sample lists about 1.5 million distinct CDR3 sequences, 40% to 45% seen once, with around 4% in the top ten. The sample was blood. These receptor sequences come from a woman younger than 35 in good health. Each CDR3 is given with its conserved first and last residue. A D gene is named only where the DNA matches it firmly. Expanded clones get a size class; other rows say once, few or many, or leave the size out.

CASSEDLTSGVYNEQFF | TGTGCCAGCAGTGAAGACCTTACTAGCGGTGTCTACAATGAGCAGTTCTTC | TRBD2 | TRBV2 | . | TRBJ2-1
CASSRDRARTDTQYF | TGTGCCAGCAGCCGGGACAGGGCCCGCACAGATACGCAGTATTTT | TRBD1 | TRBV7-2 | . | TRBJ2-3
CSARIRGHEQYF | TGCAGTGCTAGAATCAGGGGTCACGAGCAGTACTTC | . | TRBV20-1 | . | TRBJ2-7
CASSPREFQGAEGYTF | TGTGCCAGCAGCCCTAGGGAATTTCAGGGCGCGGAGGGCTACACCTTC | . | TRBV9 | . | TRBJ1-2
CSASPSGDQSQHF | TGCAGTGCTAGTCCCTCGGGGGATCAGTCCCAGCATTTT | . | TRBV20-1 | . | TRBJ1-5
CASSEPLDSNQPQHF | TGTGCCAGCAGTGAACCCCTAGACAGCAATCAGCCCCAGCATTTT | . | TRBV2 | . | TRBJ1-5
CASRPGLAGSHHSTDTQYF | TGTGCCAGTAGGCCGGGACTAGCGGGGAGTCATCATTCCACAGATACGCAGTATTTT | TRBD2 | TRBV19 | few | TRBJ2-3
CASGLSQNTEAFF | TGTGCCTCGGGTCTATCCCAGAACACTGAAGCTTTCTTT | . | TRBV7-2 | . | TRBJ1-1
CASSGRDRSTDTQYF | TGTGCCAGCAGCGGCCGGGACAGGAGCACAGATACGCAGTATTTT | TRBD1 | TRBV7-9 | few | TRBJ2-3
CASSWNRGYEQYF | TGTGCCAGCAGCTGGAACAGGGGATACGAGCAGTACTTC | TRBD1 | TRBV7-2 | . | TRBJ2-7
CASSPATSGWYEQYF | TGTGCCAGCAGCCCAGCGACTAGCGGATGGTACGAGCAGTACTTC | TRBD2 | TRBV7-9 | . | TRBJ2-7
CAISGTGGVPEQYF | TGTGCCATCAGTGGGACAGGGGGGGTCCCCGAGCAGTACTTC | TRBD1 | TRBV10-3 | . | TRBJ2-7
CASSLTGHYGYTF | TGTGCCAGCAGCCTTACGGGACACTATGGCTACACCTTC | . | TRBV12-3/TRBV12-4 | few | TRBJ1-2
CASSPRREVTDTQYF | TGTGCCAGCAGCCCCAGGAGGGAGGTTACAGATACGCAGTATTTT | . | TRBV7-2 | . | TRBJ2-3
CASSTQRARVEQFF | TGTGCCAGCAGCACCCAGCGGGCGAGGGTTGAGCAGTTCTTC | . | TRBV11-2 | . | TRBJ2-1
CASSQSTRGGFDPEQFF | TGTGCCAGCAGCCAAAGTACGAGAGGGGGCTTCGATCCTGAGCAGTTCTTC | TRBD1 | TRBV9 | . | TRBJ2-1
CASSTGEGANSNQPQHF | TGTGCCAGCTCCACGGGAGAGGGAGCTAATAGCAATCAGCCCCAGCATTTT | . | TRBV12-3/TRBV12-4 | . | TRBJ1-5
CASTRLDNEQFF | TGTGCCAGCACACGACTGGACAATGAGCAGTTCTTC | . | TRBV12-3/TRBV12-4 | few | TRBJ2-1
CASSLLPDSGNTIYF | TGTGCCAGCAGCTTACTCCCGGACTCTGGAAACACCATATATTTT | . | TRBV7-6 | . | TRBJ1-3
CAISVGTRNQPQHF | TGTGCCATCAGTGTGGGGACCCGGAATCAGCCCCAGCATTTT | . | TRBV10-3 | . | TRBJ1-5
CASRQKHWTGGIAFF | TGTGCCAGCAGACAAAAACATTGGACAGGGGGCATCGCTTTCTTT | TRBD1 | TRBV3-1 | once | TRBJ1-1
CASSPGTSGWREQFF | TGTGCCAGCAGTCCCGGGACTAGCGGATGGAGGGAGCAGTTCTTC | TRBD2 | TRBV28 | once | TRBJ2-1
CASSMGARTEAFF | TGTGCCAGCAGTATGGGGGCGCGGACTGAAGCTTTCTTT | . | TRBV27 | . | TRBJ1-1
CASSGADRANTGELFF | TGTGCCAGCAGTGGAGCGGACAGGGCGAACACCGGGGAGCTGTTTTTT | TRBD1 | TRBV6-1 | few | TRBJ2-2
CASSETGPERRKLFF | TGTGCCAGCAGTGAGACAGGGCCCGAGAGGCGAAAACTGTTTTTT | TRBD1 | TRBV2 | . | TRBJ1-4
CSGRSGQGAGEKLFF | TGCAGTGGTCGATCTGGACAGGGGGCCGGTGAAAAACTGTTTTTT | TRBD1 | TRBV20-1 | . | TRBJ1-4
CASSLAYRGLEGYTF | TGTGCCAGCAGCTTAGCGTACAGGGGCTTGGAGGGCTACACCTTC | TRBD1 | TRBV7-2 | few | TRBJ1-2
CASSLSIGGYEQFF | TGTGCCAGCAGCTTAAGTATAGGGGGCTACGAGCAGTTCTTC | TRBD1 | TRBV13 | . | TRBJ2-1
CASSLAGKNEQYF | TGTGCCAGCAGCTTGGCAGGGAAAAACGAGCAGTACTTC | . | TRBV7-2 | many | TRBJ2-7
CSGGQNNYAGYTF | TGCAGCGGGGGACAGAACAACTATGCTGGTTACACCTTC | TRBD1 | TRBV29-1 | . | TRBJ1-2
CASSQGGRGGADTQYF | TGCGCCAGCAGCCAAGGGGGCCGGGGGGGCGCAGATACGCAGTATTTT | TRBD2 | TRBV4-3 | few | TRBJ2-3
CSVNLGTGDHPAGYTF | TGCAGCGTCAACCTCGGGACAGGGGACCACCCGGCGGGCTACACCTTC | TRBD1 | TRBV29-1 | once | TRBJ1-2
CASSQYSHSGNTIYF | TGTGCCAGCAGCCAATACAGCCACTCTGGAAACACCATATATTTT | . | TRBV14 | . | TRBJ1-3
CASSWTTGVQETQYF | TGTGCCAGCAGCTGGACAACAGGGGTCCAAGAGACCCAGTACTTC | TRBD1 | TRBV7-2 | once | TRBJ2-5
CASTGSPYNEQFF | TGTGCCAGCACCGGGAGTCCCTACAATGAGCAGTTCTTC | . | TRBV2 | few | TRBJ2-1
CASSSHRGRGVRELFF | TGTGCCAGCAGCTCCCACAGGGGGCGGGGGGTCCGGGAGCTGTTTTTT | . | TRBV11-2 | . | TRBJ2-2
CASSQELADSYNEQFF | TGCGCCAGCAGCCAAGAACTAGCGGACTCCTACAATGAGCAGTTCTTC | TRBD2 | TRBV4-3 | . | TRBJ2-1
CASSGQSTTDTQYF | TGTGCCAGCAGTGGTCAGTCAACCACAGATACGCAGTATTTT | . | TRBV5-5 | few | TRBJ2-3
CASSPVPAAYNEQFF | TGTGCCAGCAGCCCCGTCCCAGCGGCCTACAATGAGCAGTTCTTC | . | TRBV7-3 | few | TRBJ2-1
CASSPPGAIYGYTF | TGCGCCAGCAGCCCCCCGGGGGCCATCTATGGCTACACCTTC | . | TRBV4-1 | . | TRBJ1-2
CASRSVTSTYNEQFF | TGTGCCAGCAGGTCGGTGACTAGCACCTACAATGAGCAGTTCTTC | TRBD2 | TRBV12-3/TRBV12-4 | . | TRBJ2-1
CASSLAPAGSNDEQFF | TGCGCCAGCAGCCTCGCACCGGCAGGGTCCAACGATGAGCAGTTCTTC | . | TRBV4-1 | . | TRBJ2-1
CASSQGWGENTEAFF | TGCGCCAGCAGCCAAGGATGGGGAGAGAACACTGAAGCTTTCTTT | . | TRBV4-3 | . | TRBJ1-1
CASSGSLRINNEAFF | TGTGCCAGCAGCGGAAGCTTAAGAATCAACAATGAAGCTTTCTTT | . | TRBV7-9 | . | TRBJ1-1
CASSPLLAGGLYNEQYF | TGTGCCAGCAGCCCACTCCTAGCGGGAGGGCTCTACAATGAGCAGTACTTC | TRBD2 | TRBV7-3 | . | TRBJ2-5
CSARGQWSSPLHF | TGCAGTGCTAGAGGACAGTGGTCTTCACCCCTCCACTTT | . | TRBV20-1 | few | TRBJ1-6
CASSQPWAGRNTIYF | TGCGCCAGCAGCCAGCCCTGGGCAGGGAGGAACACCATATATTTT | . | TRBV4-1 | . | TRBJ1-3
CSARDPTSSTNTGELFF | TGCAGTGCTAGAGATCCCACCTCTTCGACGAACACCGGGGAGCTGTTTTTT | . | TRBV20-1 | . | TRBJ2-2
CASTWTEVNTEAFF | TGTGCCAGCACTTGGACAGAAGTGAACACTGAAGCTTTCTTT | . | TRBV6-2/TRBV6-3 | few | TRBJ1-1
CASSDWQYYGYTF | TGTGCCAGCAGTGATTGGCAATATTATGGCTACACCTTC | . | TRBV6-1 | few | TRBJ1-2
CASWLQGGDEQYF | TGTGCCAGCTGGCTGCAGGGTGGAGACGAGCAGTACTTC | . | TRBV6-5 | many | TRBJ2-7
CAISGRGGRGEKPFF | TGTGCCATCAGTGGGCGCGGGGGCCGGGGTGAAAAACCGTTTTTT | . | TRBV10-3 | once | TRBJ1-4
CASSRSSGVTDTQYF | TGTGCCAGCAGTCGCTCTAGCGGGGTGACAGATACGCAGTATTTT | TRBD2 | TRBV6-4 | many | TRBJ2-3
CASSQEHRGSNEQYF | TGCGCCAGCAGCCAAGAACATAGGGGTAGCAATGAGCAGTACTTC | . | TRBV4-1 | . | TRBJ2-5